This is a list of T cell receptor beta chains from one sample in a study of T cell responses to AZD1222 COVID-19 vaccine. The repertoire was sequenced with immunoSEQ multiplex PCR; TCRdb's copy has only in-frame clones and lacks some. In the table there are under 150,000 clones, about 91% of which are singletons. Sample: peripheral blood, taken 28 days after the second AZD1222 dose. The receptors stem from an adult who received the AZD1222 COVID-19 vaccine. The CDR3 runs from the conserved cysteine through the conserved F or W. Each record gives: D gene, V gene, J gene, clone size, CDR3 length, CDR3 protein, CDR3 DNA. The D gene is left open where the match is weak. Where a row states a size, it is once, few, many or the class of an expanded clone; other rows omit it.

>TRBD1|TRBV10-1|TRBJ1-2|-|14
CASSPPTGGPGYTF
TGCGCCAGCAGTCCACCGACAGGGGGACCAGGCTACACCTTC
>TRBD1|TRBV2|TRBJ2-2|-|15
CASSPTRQGHGELFF
TGTGCCAGCAGCCCCACAAGACAGGGCCACGGGGAGCTGTTTTTT
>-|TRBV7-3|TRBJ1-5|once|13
CASSVVEGQPQHF
TGTGCCAGCAGCGTTGTAGAAGGGCAGCCCCAGCATTTT
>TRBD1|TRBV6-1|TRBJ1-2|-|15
CASSDPGQANYGYTF
TGTGCCAGCAGTGACCCAGGACAGGCTAACTATGGCTACACCTTC
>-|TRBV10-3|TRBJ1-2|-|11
CAISESHGYTF
TGTGCCATCAGTGAGTCGCATGGCTACACCTTC
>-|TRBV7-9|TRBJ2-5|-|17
CASSLGYLMALQETQYF
TGTGCCAGCAGCTTAGGTTATTTGATGGCCCTCCAAGAGACCCAGTACTTC
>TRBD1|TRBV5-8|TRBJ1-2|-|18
CASSSLGGTAVLFYGYTF
TGTGCCAGCAGCTCCCTCGGGGGGACAGCCGTCCTATTCTATGGCTACACCTTC
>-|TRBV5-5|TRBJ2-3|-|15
CASSTEQGPTDTQYF
TGTGCCAGCAGCACCGAACAGGGACCCACAGATACGCAGTATTTT
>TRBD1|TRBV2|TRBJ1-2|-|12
CAGGTGNYGYTF
TGTGCCGGAGGGACAGGGAACTATGGCTACACCTTC
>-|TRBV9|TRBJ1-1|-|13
CASSVDGFTEAFF
TGTGCCAGCAGCGTAGACGGGTTCACTGAAGCTTTCTTT
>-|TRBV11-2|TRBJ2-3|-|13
CASSLSRTDTQYF
TGTGCCAGCAGCTTGTCTCGCACAGATACGCAGTATTTT
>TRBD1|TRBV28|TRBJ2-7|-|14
CASTPGQGTGEQYF
TGTGCCAGCACCCCTGGACAGGGGACTGGCGAGCAGTACTTC
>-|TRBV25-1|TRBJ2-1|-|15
CASSEIGGSYNEQFF
TGTGCCAGCAGTGAAATCGGCGGGTCTTACAATGAGCAGTTCTTC
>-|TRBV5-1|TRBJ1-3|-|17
CASSLYQGDLTGNTIYF
TGCGCCAGCAGCTTGTACCAAGGGGACCTCACTGGAAACACCATATATTTT
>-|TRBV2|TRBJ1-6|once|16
CASTESAASYNSPLHF
TGTGCCAGCACTGAATCGGCGGCCTCCTATAATTCACCCCTCCACTTT
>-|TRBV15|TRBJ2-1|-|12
CATSRLYNEQFF
TGTGCCACCAGCAGACTTTACAATGAGCAGTTCTTC
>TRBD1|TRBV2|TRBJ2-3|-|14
CATSTGLFTDTQYF
TGTGCCACCTCGACAGGGCTCTTCACAGATACGCAGTATTTT
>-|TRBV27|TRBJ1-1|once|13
CASAVEGVTEAFF
TGTGCCAGCGCCGTGGAGGGGGTCACTGAAGCTTTCTTT
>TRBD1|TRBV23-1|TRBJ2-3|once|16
CASSHFGTGVPDTQYF
TGCGCCAGCAGTCACTTCGGGACAGGGGTTCCAGATACGCAGTATTTT
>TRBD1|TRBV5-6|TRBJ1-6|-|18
CASSLRMGQGARNSPLHF
TGTGCCAGCAGCCTCCGCATGGGACAGGGGGCGCGGAATTCACCCCTCCACTTT
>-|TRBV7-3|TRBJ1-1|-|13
CASSQGAYTEAFF
TGTGCCAGCAGCCAAGGGGCGTACACTGAAGCTTTCTTT
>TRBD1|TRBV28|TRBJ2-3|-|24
CASSFPARGRVEEASHRHTDTQYF
TGTGCCAGCAGTTTCCCTGCGAGGGGGCGTGTAGAGGAAGCGTCCCATAGACACACAGATACGCAGTATTTT
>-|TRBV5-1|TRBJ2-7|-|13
CASSLEADLEQYF
TGCGCCAGCAGCTTGGAGGCGGACCTCGAGCAGTACTTC
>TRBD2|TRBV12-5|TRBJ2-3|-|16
CASGLVVTSGGDTQYF
TGTGCTAGTGGTTTGGTAGTGACTAGCGGGGGGGATACGCAGTATTTT
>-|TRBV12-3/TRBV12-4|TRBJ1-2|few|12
CASSHTNYGYTF
TGTGCCAGCAGCCATACTAACTATGGCTACACCTTC
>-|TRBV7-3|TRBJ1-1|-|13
CASSLTGNTEAFF
TGTGCCAGCAGCCTGACAGGGAACACTGAAGCTTTCTTT
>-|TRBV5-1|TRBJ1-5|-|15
CASSLDGSSNQPQHF
TGCGCCAGCAGCTTGGACGGCAGTAGCAATCAGCCCCAGCATTTT
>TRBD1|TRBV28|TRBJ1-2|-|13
CASGDRNGAGYTF
TGTGCCAGTGGGGACAGGAACGGGGCTGGCTACACCTTC
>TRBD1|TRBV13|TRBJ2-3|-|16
CASSLRTGVGADTQYF
TGTGCCAGCAGCTTAAGGACAGGGGTCGGTGCAGATACGCAGTATTTT
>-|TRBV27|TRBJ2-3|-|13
CASSLYGQDTQYF
TGTGCCAGCAGTTTGTACGGGCAAGATACGCAGTATTTT
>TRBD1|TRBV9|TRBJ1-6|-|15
CASSSGTGSPSPLHF
TGTGCCAGCAGCTCTGGGACAGGGTCTCCCTCACCCCTCCACTTT
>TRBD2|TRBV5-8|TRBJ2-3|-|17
CASSEGTSGGATDTQYF
TGTGCCAGCAGCGAGGGGACTAGCGGGGGGGCCACAGATACGCAGTATTTT
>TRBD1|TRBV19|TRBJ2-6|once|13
CASSIGTGRSTTF
TGTGCCAGTAGTATTGGGACAGGGCGCTCCACGACTTTC
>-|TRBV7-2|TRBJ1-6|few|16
CASSSFSWDKNSPLHF
TGTGCCAGCAGCTCCTTCTCCTGGGACAAAAATTCACCCCTCCACTTT
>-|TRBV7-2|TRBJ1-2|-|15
CASSFPGEDYYGYTF
TGTGCCAGCAGCTTCCCAGGGGAGGACTACTATGGCTACACCTTC
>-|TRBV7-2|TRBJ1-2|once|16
CASSLAYRAFYYGYTF
TGTGCCAGCAGCTTAGCCTACAGGGCTTTTTACTATGGCTACACCTTC
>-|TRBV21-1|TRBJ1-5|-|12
CASSKRGQPQHF
TGTGCCAGCAGCAAACGAGGACAGCCCCAGCATTTT
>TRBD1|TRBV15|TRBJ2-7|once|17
CATSSALTGGRFYEQYF
TGTGCCACCAGCAGTGCACTGACAGGGGGCCGTTTTTACGAGCAGTACTTC
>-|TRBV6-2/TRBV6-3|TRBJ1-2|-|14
CASSYFPSNYGYTF
TGTGCCAGCAGTTACTTCCCATCAAACTATGGCTACACCTTC
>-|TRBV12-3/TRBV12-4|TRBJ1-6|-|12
CASSLLHSPLHF
TGTGCCAGCAGTCTGCTCCATTCACCCCTCCACTTT